This T cell receptor (beta chain) was obtained from a study of CD4 T cells in relation to SARS-CoV-2 and coronaviruses. Germline CDR1 SGHAT, CDR2 FQDESV (reference sequence). V dropped 1 base and J dropped 1 base, with 8 bases sitting between them. The CDR3 runs to 15 residues. Sequencing was performed with immunoSEQ multiplex PCR; in TCRdb, only in-frame clones are kept and a portion is missing. Here the sample spans about 24,000 clones, roughly 80% being singletons. This clone has only one observation. Its target is unknown. Unexposed donor CD4+ T cells date from 2011-2018, before the COVID-19 pandemic. The cells were cultured for about ten days before CD4+ T cells were isolated.

This sequence was found in a human donor in good health. The V gene is TRBV11-1, the J gene TRBJ2-1; D is unresolved. The specimen sequenced was CD4+ T cells from PBMCs, cultured in vitro. Here the CDR3 reads CASSLVGLSYNEQFF. Written as DNA, the CDR3 is TGTGCCAGCAGCTTAGTTGGGTTATCCTACAATGAGCAGTTCTTC.